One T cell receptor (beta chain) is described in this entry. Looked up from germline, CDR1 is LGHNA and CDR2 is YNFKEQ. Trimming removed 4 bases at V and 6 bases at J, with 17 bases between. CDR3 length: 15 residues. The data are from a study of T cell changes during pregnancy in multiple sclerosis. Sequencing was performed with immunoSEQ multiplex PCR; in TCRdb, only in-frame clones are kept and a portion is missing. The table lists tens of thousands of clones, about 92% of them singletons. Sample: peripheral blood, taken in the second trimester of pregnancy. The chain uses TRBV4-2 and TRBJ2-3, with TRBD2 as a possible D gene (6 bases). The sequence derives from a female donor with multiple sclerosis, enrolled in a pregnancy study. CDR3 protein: CASSPRTTSLDTQYF. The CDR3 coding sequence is TGTGCCAGCAGCCCGCGGACAACTAGCTTGGATACGCAGTATTTT.